These 12 T cell receptor beta chains came from one sample sequenced in a study of cytomegalovirus exposure and HLA in healthy donors. The primer mix had 60 Vbeta and 13 Jbeta primers. Generated by immunoSEQ multiplex PCR, the TCRdb table keeps only in-frame clones and is missing some. The sample lists some 120,000 clones; about 72% were seen once. The sequencing sample was made of PBMCs. Receptor source: a man under 40 in good health and CMV-seropositive.

Remarks on this clone: Other DNA sequences from this sample encode an identical CDR3 as well. V gene TRBV11-2 combines with J gene TRBJ2-2; TRBD1 might be the D (6 bases). There are 15 residues in the CDR3. V dropped 1 base and J dropped 1 base, with 7 bases sitting between them. Germline loops: CDR1 SGHAT, CDR2 FQNNGV. Written as DNA, the CDR3 is TGTGCCAGCAGCTTAGTGGGACAGAACACCGGGGAGCTGTTTTTT. Amino acids: CASSLVGQNTGELFF. Using reference TRBV11-2 and TRBJ2-2 for the parts outside the CDR3, the full variable domain is EAGVAQSPRYKIIEKRQSVAFWCNPISGHATLYWYQQILGQGPKLLIQFQNNGVVDDSQLPKDRFSAERLKGVDSTLKIQPAKLEDSAVYLCASSLVGQNTGELFFGEGSRLTVL.

This clone was seen a handful of times. The same CDR3 can be traced to other DNA sequences in this sample. CDR3 sequence (DNA): TGTGCCAGCAGCCAAGACCTAGACAGGACCTACGAGCAGTACTTC. It yields the protein CASSQDLDRTYEQYF. The gene calls are TRBV14 and TRBJ2-7; possible D gene TRBD1, 6 bases. The CDR3 is 15 residues long. The germline gives CDR1 SGHDN, CDR2 FVKESK. Trimming stripped 0 bases from V and 2 bases from J, with 11 bases between.

The chain combines TRBV6-5 with TRBJ1-1; TRBD1 is a possible D gene (5 bases). Germline V gene sequence: CDR1 MNHEY, CDR2 SVGAGI. V shed 10 bases and J shed 4 bases, with 13 bases lying between them. This CDR3 is 12 amino acids long. The CDR3 region has the DNA TGTGCCACCACGCGGGGGGGCACTGAAGCTTTCTTT. The encoded protein is CATTRGGTEAFF.

This clone was found once. The V call is TRBV29-1, the J call TRBJ1-1; perhaps TRBD1 as D (5 bases). Germline loops: CDR1 SQVTM, CDR2 ANQGSEA. Trimming pared 3 bases from V and 3 bases from J, leaving 14 bases between. The CDR3 contains 14 residues. CDR3: CSVDGAVFDTEAFF. CDR3 DNA: TGCAGCGTTGATGGGGCCGTGTTTGACACTGAAGCTTTCTTT.

The V gene is TRBV7-8, the J gene TRBJ2-1; 13 positions match TRBD2. The CDR3 sequence is 17 residues long. Unmatched junction bases numbered 5, after V lost 1 base and J lost 5 bases. CDR1 is SGHVS, CDR2 FQNEAQ, per germline. The CDR3 reads CASSLGRTSGSHNEQFF. As DNA, the CDR3 is TGTGCCAGCAGCTTAGGTAGGACTAGCGGGAGTCACAATGAGCAGTTCTTC.

This sequence joins TRBV28 and TRBJ2-3; 9 nucleotides align to TRBD2. The CDR3 contains 13 residues. Germline CDR1 reads MDHEN; CDR2 reads SYDVKM. The trim removed 11 bases at V and 3 bases at J, leaving 6 bases unmatched. CDR3 coding DNA: TGTGCCGGAGGGACTAGCAGGACAGATACGCAGTATTTT. Protein: CAGGTSRTDTQYF.

The chain uses TRBV13 and TRBJ1-2; 11 positions agree with TRBD1. The CDR3 runs 17 residues. The germline CDR1 and CDR2 sequences are PRHDT and FYEKMQ (reference sequence). J gave up 8 bases and V 5 bases, and 16 bases lay outside the gene matches. CDR3 bases: TGTGCCAGCAGCCCCCTCCTTAACGGACAGGGGGCTTGGGGCTACACCTTC. As protein: CASSPLLNGQGAWGYTF. The whole variable domain, filled in from reference TRBV13 and TRBJ1-2, reads AAGVIQSPRHLIKEKRETATLKCYPIPRHDTVYWYQQGPGQDPQFLISFYEKMQSDKGSIPDRFSAQQFSDYHSELNMSSLELGDSALYFCASSPLLNGQGAWGYTFGSGTRLTVV.

There are a few counts of this clone. The genes are TRBV6-5 and TRBJ2-7, with D hard to call. V was cut by 2 bases and J by 4 bases, with 9 bases left in between. Germline CDR1 reads MNHEY; CDR2 reads SVGAGI. CDR3 length: 13 amino acids. CDR3 nucleotide sequence: TGTGCCAGCAGTTACAGGCAGACTTACGAGCAGTACTTC. It codes for CASSYRQTYEQYF.

The gene calls are TRBV9 and TRBJ1-1; TRBD1 might be the D (5 bases). The V end was cut by 1 base, the J end by 6 bases, with 10 bases between. CDR3 length equals 13 residues. CDR1 is SGDLS, CDR2 YYNGEE, per germline. CDR3 residues: CASSVQGFPEAFF. In DNA, the CDR3 is TGTGCCAGCAGCGTACAGGGTTTTCCTGAAGCTTTCTTT.

The DNA of the CDR3 is TGTGCCACCAGCAGAGAGGTGACGGAGCCCTACGAGCAGTACTTC. Encoded protein: CATSREVTEPYEQYF. The chain is built from TRBV15 and TRBJ2-7; D gene unclear. The CDR3 runs 15 residues. Trimming shortened V by 0 bases and J by 2 bases, and 11 bases separated the two germline ends. The germline CDR1 and CDR2 sequences are LNHNV and YYDKDF (reference sequence).

The chain joins TRBV27 to TRBJ1-5; TRBD1 aligns across 7 bases. J lost 4 bases, V lost 5 bases, and 5 bases had no gene match. Germline V gene lookup returns CDR1 MNHEY and CDR2 SMNVEV (reference sequence). The CDR3 spans 14 residues. DNA for the CDR3: TGTGCCAGCAGTCAGACAGGGAGAAATCAGCCCCAGCATTTT. This gives the protein CASSQTGRNQPQHF.

The chain has TRBV5-6 and TRBJ2-7, with D unresolved. Germline lookup yields CDR1 SGHDT and CDR2 YYEEEE. The CDR3 runs to 14 residues. The V and J ends lost 4 bases and 5 bases respectively, with 16 bases between them. CDR3 sequence reads: CASSPSASFHEQYF. The CDR3 DNA sequence: TGTGCCAGCAGCCCTTCCGCTAGTTTCCACGAGCAGTACTTC.